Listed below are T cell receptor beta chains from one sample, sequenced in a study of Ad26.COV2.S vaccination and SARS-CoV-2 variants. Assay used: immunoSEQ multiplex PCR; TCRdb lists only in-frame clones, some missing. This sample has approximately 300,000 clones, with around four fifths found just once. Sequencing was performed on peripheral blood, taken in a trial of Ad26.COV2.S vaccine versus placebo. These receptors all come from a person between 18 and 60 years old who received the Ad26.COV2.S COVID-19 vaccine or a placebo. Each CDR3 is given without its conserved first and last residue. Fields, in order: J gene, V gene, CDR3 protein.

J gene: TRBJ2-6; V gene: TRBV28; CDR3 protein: ASSGTYSGANVLT
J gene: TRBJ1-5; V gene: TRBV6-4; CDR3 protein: TSGERSNQPQH
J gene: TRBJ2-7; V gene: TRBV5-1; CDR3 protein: ASSFLSGVSSYEQY
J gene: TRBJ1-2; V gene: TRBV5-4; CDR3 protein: ASSEGRNYGYT
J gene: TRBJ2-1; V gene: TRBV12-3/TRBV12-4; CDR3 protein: ASSLVNVGEQF
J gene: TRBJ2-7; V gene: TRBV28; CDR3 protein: ASSPRDRAWGEQY
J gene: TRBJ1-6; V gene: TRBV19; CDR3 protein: ASRDRENSPLH
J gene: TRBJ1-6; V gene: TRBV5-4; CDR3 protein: ASSLAEAGNSPLH
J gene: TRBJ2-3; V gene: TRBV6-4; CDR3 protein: ASSATGGPSDTQY
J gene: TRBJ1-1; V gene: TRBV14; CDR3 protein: ASSPDRIVPPEAF
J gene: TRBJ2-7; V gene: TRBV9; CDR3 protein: ASIPPSYEQY
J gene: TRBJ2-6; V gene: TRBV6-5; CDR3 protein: ASSYTGAGANVLT
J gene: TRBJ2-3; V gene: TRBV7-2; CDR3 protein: ASSPFSVSDTQY
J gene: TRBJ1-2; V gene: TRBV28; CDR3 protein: ASSSPGQGDHGYT
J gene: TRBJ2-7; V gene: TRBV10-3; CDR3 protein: AISQGDSYEQY
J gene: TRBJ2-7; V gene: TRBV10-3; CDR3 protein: ATIGGDYEQY
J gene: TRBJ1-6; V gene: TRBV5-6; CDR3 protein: ASSPWSSYNSPLH
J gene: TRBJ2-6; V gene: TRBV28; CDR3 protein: ASSSLASGANVLT
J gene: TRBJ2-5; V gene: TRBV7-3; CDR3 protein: ASSGSTGSQETQY
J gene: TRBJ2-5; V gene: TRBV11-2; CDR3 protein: ASSLDLNRDGN
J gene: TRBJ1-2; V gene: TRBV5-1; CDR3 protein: ASSRDRGQVYGYT
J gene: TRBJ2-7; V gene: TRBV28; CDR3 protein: ASSTYSGTGAPYEQY
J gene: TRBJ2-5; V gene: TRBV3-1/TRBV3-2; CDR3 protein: ASSQAAGGSGTQY
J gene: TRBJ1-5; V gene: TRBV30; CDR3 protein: AWSLGSNQPQH
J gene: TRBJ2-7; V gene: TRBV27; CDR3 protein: ASSPYPRGDYEQY
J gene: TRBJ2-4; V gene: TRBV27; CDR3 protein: ASSSRTSGVPIAKNIQY
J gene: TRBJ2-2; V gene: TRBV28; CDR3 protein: ASRTLGVGRGGELF
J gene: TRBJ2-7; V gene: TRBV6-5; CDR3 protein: ATTYLRDSFTYEQY
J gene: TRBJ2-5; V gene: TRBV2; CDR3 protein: ASSGPEETQY
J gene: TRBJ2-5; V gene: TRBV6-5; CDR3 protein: ASKRQGYETQY
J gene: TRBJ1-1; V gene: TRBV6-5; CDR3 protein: ASSTPQGAGEAF
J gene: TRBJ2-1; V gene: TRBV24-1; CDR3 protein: ATSDPRGGDEQF
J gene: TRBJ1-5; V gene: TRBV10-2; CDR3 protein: ASSEVAGRGSGQPQH
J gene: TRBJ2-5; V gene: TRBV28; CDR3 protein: ATRQGGFGTQY
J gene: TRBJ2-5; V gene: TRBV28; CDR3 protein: ASSRLILTSGRQETQY
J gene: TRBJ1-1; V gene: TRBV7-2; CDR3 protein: ASSLRQGAGTEAF
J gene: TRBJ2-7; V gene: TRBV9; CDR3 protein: ASSASLGGTTDYEQY
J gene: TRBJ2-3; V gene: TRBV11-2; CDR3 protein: ASSRASNPPQY
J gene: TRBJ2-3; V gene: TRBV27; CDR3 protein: ASSLGWGQGTTDTQY
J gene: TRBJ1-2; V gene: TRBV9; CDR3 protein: ASSEGQGYGYT
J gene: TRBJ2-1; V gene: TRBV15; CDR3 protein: ATSRAISGVVTRRSYNEQF
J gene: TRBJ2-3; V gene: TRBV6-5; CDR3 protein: ASRLLVGRGDTQY
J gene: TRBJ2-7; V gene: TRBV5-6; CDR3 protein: ASSLARGGLFYEQY
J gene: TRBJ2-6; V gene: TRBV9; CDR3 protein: ASSTRDRGFLAFGANVLT
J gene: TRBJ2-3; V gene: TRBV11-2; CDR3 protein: ASSSRVDWVRWDRTQY
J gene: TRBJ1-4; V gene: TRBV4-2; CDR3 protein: ASSQPGQLNEKLF
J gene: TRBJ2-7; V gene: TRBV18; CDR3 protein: ASSLAGTGTYEQY
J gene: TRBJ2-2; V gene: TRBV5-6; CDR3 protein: ASSNTLTGELF
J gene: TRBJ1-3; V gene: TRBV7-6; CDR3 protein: ASSLSGPPGNTIY
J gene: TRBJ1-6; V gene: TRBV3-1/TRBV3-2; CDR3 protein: ASSPDEISYNSPLH
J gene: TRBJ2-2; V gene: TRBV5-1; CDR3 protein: ASSLEPNTGELF
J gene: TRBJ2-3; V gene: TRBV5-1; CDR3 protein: ASSLQGRADTQY
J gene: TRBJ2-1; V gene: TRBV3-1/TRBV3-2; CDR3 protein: ASSPRDRDNEQF
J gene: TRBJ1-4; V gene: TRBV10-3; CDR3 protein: AISEEGRGSEKLF